A single sample is the source of the 25 T cell receptor beta chains below, sequenced in a study of cytomegalovirus exposure and HLA in healthy donors. With 60 Vbeta and 13 Jbeta primers, the PCR was carried out. Generated by immunoSEQ multiplex PCR, the TCRdb table keeps only in-frame clones and is missing some. The sample lists tens of thousands of clones; roughly 63% were seen once. Input material: PBMCs. The receptors stem from a woman in her 30s in good health and CMV-seronegative.

This clone turned up a few times. The chain links TRBV19 to TRBJ1-5, with D perhaps matching TRBD1 (5 bases). CDR3 length: 16 residues. Trimming stripped 6 bases from V and 5 bases from J, with 20 bases between. The germline V gene has CDR1 LNHDA and CDR2 SQIVND (reference sequence). The CDR3 spells CASSPQGRGLHQPQHF. The CDR3 DNA is TGTGCCAGTAGCCCCCAGGGAAGGGGTCTTCATCAGCCCCAGCATTTT.

This sequence joins TRBV13 and TRBJ2-1, with D perhaps matching TRBD2 (7 bases). The V end was cut by 8 bases, the J end by 4 bases, with 15 bases between. The CDR3 has 14 residues. Germline V gene data show CDR1 as PRHDT and CDR2 as FYEKMQ (reference sequence). The CDR3 bases are TGTGCCAGCTCTTCTAGGGGGGGGTACAATGAGCAGTTCTTC. Its protein is CASSSRGGYNEQFF.

The chain is built from TRBV5-1 and TRBJ2-5; D might be TRBD2 (6 bases). The tail of the sequence fits TRBJ2-7 better, so the J call may be wrong. Germline V gives CDR1 SGHRS, CDR2 YFSETQ. The CDR3 consists of 15 residues. The CDR3 region has the DNA TGCGCCAGCAGCGGTCCTGGGGCGGGGAATAACGAGCAGTACTTC. This gives the protein CASSGPGAGNNEQYF.

This chain links TRBV6-5 with TRBJ2-7; tentative D call: TRBD2 (6 bases). The V gene lost 6 bases and the J gene lost 2 bases, with 14 bases spanning the gap. Germline lookup yields CDR1 MNHEY and CDR2 SVGAGI. CDR3 length: 14 residues. CDR3 loop: CASSPVRGPYEQYF. In DNA form, the CDR3 reads TGTGCCAGCAGCCCCGTGCGGGGCCCCTACGAGCAGTACTTC.

This chain joins TRBV10-2 and TRBJ1-5; 7 bases agree with TRBD1. V lost 1 base, J lost 2 bases, and 8 bases stayed unmatched. Germline CDR1 WSHSY, CDR2 SAAADI. The CDR3 consists of 17 residues. The CDR3 reads CASSELRQGSRNQPQHF. Here the CDR3 DNA reads TGCGCCAGCAGTGAGTTGAGACAGGGATCCCGCAATCAGCCCCAGCATTTT.

This clone was counted only a few times. This chain links TRBV29-1 with TRBJ1-4, with D possibly matching TRBD1 (5 bases). This CDR3 contains 14 residues. CDR1 SQVTM and CDR2 ANQGSEA come from the germline V gene. The ends were cut back, 6 bases at V and 0 bases at J, with 11 bases in the middle. In DNA form, the CDR3 reads TGCAGCGTGGGGGGGGGAGCAACTAATGAAAAACTGTTTTTT. It yields the protein CSVGGGATNEKLFF.

This clone is judged medium-sized (0.01 to 0.1%). This chain uses TRBV5-4 with TRBJ2-5; 9 bases map to TRBD1. Trimming took 5 bases from V and 3 from J; bases not matched to a gene: 5. The germline CDR1 and CDR2 sequences are SGHNT and YYREEE (reference sequence). The CDR3 is 14 amino acids. The CDR3 DNA follows: TGTGCCAGCAGGATCCGGGACAGGGAAGAGACCCAGTACTTC. It translates to CASRIRDREETQYF.

The chain carries TRBV6-5 and TRBJ2-5, with a possible D match to TRBD1 (6 bases). The J call is doubtful: the DNA matches TRBJ2-7 better. CDR1 is MNHEY and CDR2 is SVGAGI in the germline V gene. The CDR3 is made up of 15 amino acids. CDR3 DNA sequence: TGTGCCAGCAGGACAGGCAGACTTGCTACGGTCGAGCAGTACTTC. Protein sequence: CASRTGRLATVEQYF.

CDR3 sequence (DNA): TGTGCCAGCAGTTACAAAGCGGCTAACTATGGCTACACCTTC. Translating it yields CASSYKAANYGYTF. The chain carries TRBV6-5 and TRBJ1-2; D call uncertain. V lost 2 bases to trimming and J lost 0 bases, with 7 bases between them. The CDR3 has 14 residues. Germline CDR1 reads MNHEY; CDR2 reads SVGAGI.

V is TRBV10-1 and J is TRBJ2-4, with 10 nucleotides matching TRBD1. The germline V gene has CDR1 WNHNN and CDR2 SYGVQD (reference sequence). Trimming took 9 bases from V and 1 from J; bases not matched to a gene: 9. This CDR3 is built from 16 residues. The CDR3 nucleotides are TGCGCCAGGGGGACAGGGGTAATGGGGGCCAAAAACATTCAGTACTTC. This encodes CARGTGVMGAKNIQYF.

This chain links TRBV5-4 with TRBJ1-2; 9 bases line up with TRBD1. The CDR3 loop spans 17 amino acids. V was pared by 0 bases and J by 4 bases, with 10 bases of the junction left unmatched. CDR1 is SGHNT, CDR2 YYREEE, per germline (reference sequence). The DNA of the CDR3 is TGTGCCAGCAGCTTGGGGACAGGGGCAAAACCCTTCTATGGCTACACCTTC. As protein: CASSLGTGAKPFYGYTF.

The V gene is TRBV5-1, the J gene TRBJ2-5; the match to TRBD1 covers 9 bases. J lost 5 bases, V lost 4 bases, and 3 bases had no gene match. The CDR3 covers 13 residues. The V gene's germline CDR1 is SGHRS and CDR2 YFSETQ. In nucleotides, the CDR3 is TGCGCCAGCAGCACAGGGGGCTTGGAGACCCAGTACTTC. It codes for CASSTGGLETQYF.

The V and J genes are TRBV5-1 and TRBJ2-2; D might be TRBD1 (6 bases). Trimming left V 0 bases short and J 0 bases short, with 9 bases between. Germline V gene data show CDR1 as SGHRS and CDR2 as YFSETQ. CDR3 length equals 16 residues. CDR3 sequence: CASSLGGGTNTGELFF. The CDR3 DNA follows: TGCGCCAGCAGCTTGGGAGGGGGAACGAACACCGGGGAGCTGTTTTTT.

The chain links TRBV6-1 to TRBJ1-6; unclear D gene. The CDR3 is made up of 13 amino acids. Germline lookup yields CDR1 MNHNS and CDR2 SASEGT. V was cut by 3 bases and J by 10 bases, with 10 bases left in between. The CDR3 reads CASSEIHESPLHF. The CDR3 DNA reads as TGTGCCAGCAGTGAGATCCACGAGTCACCCCTCCACTTT.

The gene calls are TRBV7-8 and TRBJ1-1, with D possibly matching TRBD1 (5 bases). In germline, CDR1 is SGHVS, CDR2 FQNEAQ. Trimming removed 1 base from V and 4 bases from J, with 10 bases in between. This CDR3 spans 14 amino acids. The CDR3 bases are TGTGCCAGCAGCTTAGGGGCAGGGATCACTGAAGCTTTCTTT. It specifies CASSLGAGITEAFF.

V usage is TRBV28 and J usage is TRBJ2-1; tentatively, D is TRBD1 (5 bases). The CDR3 consists of 13 residues. Germline V lookup: CDR1 MDHEN, CDR2 SYDVKM. Trimming shortened V by 7 bases and J by 10 bases, and 17 bases separated the two germline ends. The CDR3 DNA is TGTGCCAGCACCTTAGGGGTCCAGGGAGAGCAGTTCTTC. Translating gives CASTLGVQGEQFF.

V is TRBV7-9 and J is TRBJ1-2; D is ambiguous. The CDR3 is 10 residues long. V lost 11 bases and J 2 bases, leaving 6 bases between the germline ends. Germline CDR1 and CDR2: SEHNR and FQNEAQ (reference sequence). CDR3 sequence: CAGENYGYTF. Here the CDR3 DNA reads TGTGCCGGGGAGAACTATGGCTACACCTTC.

This clone appeared a few times. V gene TRBV4-1 combines with J gene TRBJ1-2; a weak D match, TRBD1 (6 bases). The V gene lost 1 base and the J gene lost 4 bases, with 13 bases spanning the gap. Germline V gene sequence: CDR1 MGHRA, CDR2 YSYEKL. The CDR3 has 15 residues. This CDR3 reads CASSQVEGGGYGYTF. In nucleotides, the CDR3 is TGCGCCAGCAGCCAAGTGGAGGGAGGGGGCTATGGCTACACCTTC.

This chain joins TRBV7-2 and TRBJ2-5, with a possible D match to TRBD2 (6 bases). CDR3 length equals 15 residues. V lost 1 base and J 9 bases, leaving 18 bases between the germline ends. Germline CDR1 and CDR2: SGHTA and FQGNSA. The CDR3 bases are TGTGCCAGCAGCTTAGAGGGGACTGCCCGTGGGGCCCAGTACTTC. This encodes CASSLEGTARGAQYF.

The V gene is TRBV7-9, the J gene TRBJ2-2, with TRBD2 matching over 7 bases. The CDR3 is 14 amino acids. With 3 bases clipped from V and 4 bases from J, the junction kept 2 bases outside the gene matches. Looked up from germline, CDR1 is SEHNR and CDR2 is FQNEAQ (reference sequence). CDR3 sequence reads: CASSFGGGTGELFF. The CDR3 coding sequence is TGTGCCAGCAGCTTTGGGGGGGGCACCGGGGAGCTGTTTTTT.

This chain links TRBV13 with TRBJ2-7; 9 bases fit TRBD1. The CDR3 totals 13 residues. V shed 7 bases and J 0 bases; nucleotides not matched to a gene: 1. Germline V lookup: CDR1 PRHDT, CDR2 FYEKMQ (reference sequence). CDR3 bases: TGTGCCAGCACGGACAGGGGCTCCTACGAGCAGTACTTC. It translates to CASTDRGSYEQYF.

The chain is built from TRBV27 and TRBJ2-7; 7 bases are a match to TRBD2. The length of the CDR3 is 16 residues. CDR1 MNHEY and CDR2 SMNVEV come from the germline V gene (reference sequence). Trimming removed 6 bases from V and 3 bases from J; junction bases left unmatched: 14. The CDR3 region is CASSPGGSGSFYEQYF. CDR3 sequence (DNA): TGTGCCAGCAGCCCCGGGGGGTCGGGCAGTTTCTACGAGCAGTACTTC.

This clone has only a few counts. The chain joins TRBV28 to TRBJ2-3, with TRBD1 matching 12 bases. CDR3 length: 17 residues. V lost 0 bases and J lost 3; bases outside the gene matches: 4. The germline V gene encodes CDR1 MDHEN and CDR2 SYDVKM. The CDR3 loop is CASSLWGQGAPTDTQYF. CDR3 in DNA: TGTGCCAGCAGTTTATGGGGACAGGGGGCGCCGACAGATACGCAGTATTTT. The variable domain in full, completed from reference TRBV28 and TRBJ2-3, reads DVKVTQSSRYLVKRTGEKVFLECVQDMDHENMFWYRQDPGLGLRLIYFSYDVKMKEKGDIPEGYSVSREKKERFSLILESASTNQTSMYLCASSLWGQGAPTDTQYFGPGTRLTVL.

The chain carries TRBV5-1 and TRBJ1-4; D remains ambiguous. The CDR3 is 14 amino acids. Trimming took off 0 bases at V and 2 bases at J, with 5 bases between the two ends. The V gene's germline CDR1 is SGHRS and CDR2 YFSETQ. The CDR3 bases are TGCGCCAGCAGCTTGGGAGGGACTAATGAAAAACTGTTTTTT. This translates into CASSLGGTNEKLFF.

CDR3 DNA: TGTGCCAGCAGCGGACAGGGCGCGGAAGCTTTCTTT. Residues: CASSGQGAEAFF. The J gene is TRBJ1-1, the V gene TRBV9; 7 nucleotides align to TRBD1. CDR3 size: 12 residues. J lost 8 bases, V lost 3 bases, and 4 bases had no gene match. The germline CDR1 and CDR2 sequences are SGDLS and YYNGEE.